The clone carrying this TCR beta chain was counted ten times or more. Its matching antigen is unknown. TCRdb called the 5' RACE reads again in MiXCR, with one record for every CDR3 protein. This table has 450,000 to 550,000 distinct CDR3 sequences, roughly 5.2% appearing once. The sample is drawn from a study of CD8 T cells in ankylosing spondylitis. Whole-study results and caveats: It appeared that ankylosing spondylitis blood was characterized by a TCR beta motif of several highly homologous variants.

With V trimmed by 4 bases and J by 0 bases, 4 bases remained unmatched. The germline V gene has CDR1 LGHNA and CDR2 YSLEER. The CDR3 runs 15 residues. The specimen sequenced was blood, either unsorted or a sorted T cell fraction (not recorded which). This TCR was sampled from a male donor with ankylosing spondylitis. The chain has TRBV4-3 and TRBJ2-3; 7 bases align to TRBD1. This CDR3 reads CASSRGQTSTDTQYF. CDR3 bases: TGCGCCAGCAGCCGGGGACAGACTAGCACAGATACGCAGTATTTT.